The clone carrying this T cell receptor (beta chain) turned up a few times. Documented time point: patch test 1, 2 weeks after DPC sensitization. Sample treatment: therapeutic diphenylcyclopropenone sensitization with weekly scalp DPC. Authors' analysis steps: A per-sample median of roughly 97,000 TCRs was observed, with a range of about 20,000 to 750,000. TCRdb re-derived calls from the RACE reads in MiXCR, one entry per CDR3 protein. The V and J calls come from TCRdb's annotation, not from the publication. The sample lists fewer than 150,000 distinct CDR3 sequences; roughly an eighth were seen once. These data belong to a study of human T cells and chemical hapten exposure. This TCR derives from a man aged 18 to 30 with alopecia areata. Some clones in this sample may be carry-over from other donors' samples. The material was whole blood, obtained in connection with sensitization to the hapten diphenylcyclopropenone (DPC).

Written as DNA, the CDR3 is TGTGCCAGCAGACTAGCGGGTCAAGAGACCCAGTACTTC. Translated, it gives CASRLAGQETQYF. This rearrangement joins TRBV6-2 or TRBV6-3 to TRBJ2-5, with 9 bases identical to TRBD2. The CDR3 sequence is 13 residues long. CDR1 and CDR2 (germline): MNHEY, SVGEGT. Trimming cost V 6 bases and J 2 bases; bases outside gene matches: 1.